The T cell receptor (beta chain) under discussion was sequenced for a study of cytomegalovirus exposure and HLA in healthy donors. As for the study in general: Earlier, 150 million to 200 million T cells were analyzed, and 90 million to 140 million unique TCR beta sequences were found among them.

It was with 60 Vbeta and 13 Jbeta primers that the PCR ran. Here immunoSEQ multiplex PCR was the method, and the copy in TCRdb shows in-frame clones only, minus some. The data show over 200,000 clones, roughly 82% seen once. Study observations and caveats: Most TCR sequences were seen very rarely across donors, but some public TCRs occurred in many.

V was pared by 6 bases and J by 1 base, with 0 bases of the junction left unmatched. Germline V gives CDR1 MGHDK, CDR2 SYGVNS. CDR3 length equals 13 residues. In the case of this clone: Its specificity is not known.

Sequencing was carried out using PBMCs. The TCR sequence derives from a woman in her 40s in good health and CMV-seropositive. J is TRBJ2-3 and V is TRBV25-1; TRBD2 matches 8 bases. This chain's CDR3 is CASRREGTDTQYF. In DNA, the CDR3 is TGTGCCAGCAGGCGGGAGGGCACAGATACGCAGTATTTT.